The 13 T cell receptor beta chains presented below share a single source sample, sequenced in a study of shared clonotypes between healthy human individuals. Sequenced by immunoSEQ multiplex PCR; TCRdb stores in-frame clones only, minus some. The data hold some 660,000 clones, with 73% observed a single time. Input material: memory CD4+ T cells sorted from blood. Regarding subset: CD45RA-negative fraction. Every receptor here comes from a woman in her twenties or thirties in good health.

This sequence joins TRBV28 and TRBJ1-2; no firm D call. Between the trimmed V and J ends, which lost 6 bases and 9 bases, there was a span of 14 bases. There are 12 residues in the CDR3. Germline-derived CDR1 and CDR2 are MDHEN and SYDVKM. CDR3 loop: CASRNDPGSYTF. CDR3 nucleotide sequence: TGTGCCAGCAGAAACGACCCGGGTAGCTACACCTTC.

The chain recombines TRBV28 with TRBJ2-7, with 9 bases aligning to TRBD2. This CDR3 contains 14 residues. Per the germline V gene, CDR1 is MDHEN and CDR2 is SYDVKM. The J segment lost 7 bases and the V segment lost 5 bases, leaving 9 bases of the junction unmatched. This chain's CDR3 is CASSTKRGVREQYF. The CDR3 nucleotides read TGTGCCAGCAGTACGAAGCGGGGGGTAAGGGAGCAGTACTTC.

There are a few counts of this clone. The chain joins TRBV19 to TRBJ1-2; TRBD1 might be the D (5 bases). The length of the CDR3 is 14 residues. Germline-derived CDR1 and CDR2 are LNHDA and SQIVND (reference sequence). Trimming cost V 10 bases and J 1 base, with 16 bases left between them. Here the CDR3 reads CATLDDSLNYGYTF. For the CDR3, the DNA is TGTGCCACCTTAGATGACAGCCTTAACTATGGCTACACCTTC.

The gene calls are TRBV7-2 and TRBJ2-5; TRBD2 is a possible D gene (6 bases). V was shortened by 5 bases and J by 1 base, with 17 bases between the two germline ends. The CDR3 length is 16 residues. Germline V gene sequence: CDR1 SGHTA, CDR2 FQGNSA. The CDR3 DNA is TGTGCCAGCAGCACAAATGCGCTTAGCGGCCAAGAGACCCAGTACTTC. This gives the protein CASSTNALSGQETQYF.

Regarding this clone: This sample also contains other DNA sequences that code for the same CDR3. CDR3 residues: CASSLGQGSTDTQYF. The DNA for the CDR3 is TGCGCCAGCAGCTTGGGACAGGGCTCCACAGATACGCAGTATTTT. The gene calls are TRBV5-1 and TRBJ2-3, with 7 bases lining up with TRBD1. This CDR3 has 15 amino acids. Germline CDR1 is SGHRS and CDR2 is YFSETQ. V dropped 0 bases and J dropped 2; count of bases not matched to a gene: 3.

The chain joins TRBV29-1 to TRBJ2-1; 15 nucleotides line up with TRBD2. V shed 5 bases and J 15 bases; nucleotides not matched to a gene: 8. CDR1 is SQVTM and CDR2 is ANQGSEA in the germline V gene. The CDR3 covers 13 residues. The CDR3 is CSVRTSGRAIAFF. The CDR3 DNA is TGCAGCGTTCGGACTAGCGGGAGGGCCATTGCGTTCTTC.

The chain employs TRBV5-4 and TRBJ2-5, with 7 bases fitting TRBD1. The CDR3 is 15 amino acids. Germline CDR1 is SGHNT and CDR2 is YYREEE (reference sequence). With 4 bases clipped from V and 2 bases from J, the junction kept 8 bases outside the gene matches. CDR3 nucleotides: TGTGCCAGCAGCAAGACAGGGATTGGGCAAGAGACCCAGTACTTC. It specifies CASSKTGIGQETQYF.

In its sample, this clone was seen once. This chain connects TRBV28 to TRBJ2-3, with 10 bases matching TRBD2. There are 16 residues in the CDR3. With V trimmed by 7 bases and J by 5 bases, 12 bases remained unmatched. Germline CDR1 and CDR2: MDHEN and SYDVKM. The CDR3 DNA reads TGTGCCAGCACCGGAGCGGGAGGGTTAATGGGAGATACGCAGTATTTT. This sequence encodes CASTGAGGLMGDTQYF.

This clone was counted many times. The identical CDR3 is also encoded by other nucleotide sequences in the sample. This rearrangement joins TRBV2 to TRBJ1-2; a possible D gene is TRBD1 (5 bases). Germline V gene lookup returns CDR1 SNHLY and CDR2 FYNNEI. Between the trimmed V and J ends, which lost 3 bases and 2 bases, there was a span of 10 bases. This CDR3 is 14 amino acids long. The CDR3 loop is CASSDRGLNYGYTF. The CDR3 bases are TGTGCCAGCAGTGATAGGGGCCTCAACTATGGCTACACCTTC.

V is TRBV19 and J is TRBJ2-1; 12 nucleotides agree with TRBD2. CDR3 length equals 20 residues. V shed 7 bases and J 2 bases; nucleotides not matched to a gene: 18. Germline V CDR1 and CDR2: LNHDA, SQIVND (reference sequence). The DNA for the CDR3 is TGTGCCAGTACCGCGAGCGGGATCTCCGGGACTAGCGGGCCCTACAATGAGCAGTTCTTC. Its translation: CASTASGISGTSGPYNEQFF. Based on the CDR3 plus reference TRBV19 and TRBJ2-1, the full variable domain is DGGITQSPKYLFRKEGQNVTLSCEQNLNHDAMYWYRQDPGQGLRLIYYSQIVNDFQKGDIAEGYSVSREKKESFPLTVTSAQKNPTAFYLCASTASGISGTSGPYNEQFFGPGTRLTVL.

This sequence joins TRBV2 and TRBJ2-1; a possible D gene is TRBD1 (5 bases). From germline, CDR1 is SNHLY and CDR2 FYNNEI. The CDR3 has 14 residues. Trimming took off 7 bases at V and 6 bases at J, with 16 bases between the two ends. Written as DNA, the CDR3 is TGTGCCAGCATCGGGCAGGGATTGATCAATGAGCAGTTCTTC. This translates into CASIGQGLINEQFF.

The chain is built from TRBV7-2 and TRBJ2-1; D is uncertain. Deletions cut 2 bases from V and 7 bases from J, with 6 bases between. CDR1 and CDR2 from the germline V gene are SGHTA and FQGNSA. The CDR3 extends over 12 amino acids. For the CDR3, the DNA is TGTGCCAGCAGCTTAATTGCGAATGAGCAGTTCTTC. Translating gives CASSLIANEQFF.

A word on this clone: Other DNA sequences in the same sample also yield this CDR3. This chain connects TRBV5-1 to TRBJ1-3; D is perhaps TRBD1 (6 bases). The CDR3 runs 14 residues. V was shortened by 5 bases and J by 4 bases, with 13 bases between the two germline ends. Germline V gene lookup returns CDR1 SGHRS and CDR2 YFSETQ. For the CDR3, the DNA is TGCGCCAGCAGTCCCGGGACATCGGGAAACACCATATATTTT. Translation gives CASSPGTSGNTIYF. The full variable domain, with the rest looked up from reference TRBV5-1 and TRBJ1-3, is KAGVTQTPRYLIKTRGQQVTLSCSPISGHRSVSWYQQTPGQGLQFLFEYFSETQRNKGNFPGRFSGRQFSNSRSEMNVSTLELGDSALYLCASSPGTSGNTIYFGEGSWLTVV.